Below are 6 T cell receptor beta chains sequenced from a single sample in a study of siplizumab effects on memory and regulatory T cells. Data came from immunoSEQ multiplex PCR; TCRdb stores just in-frame clones and leaves some out. The sample contains 92,000 or so clones, 90% of which appear only once. The sequenced material came from CD4+ T cells sorted from blood. Receptors were obtained from a human donor in good health.

The rearrangement links TRBV14 to TRBJ2-7; tentative D call: TRBD1 (5 bases). This CDR3 contains 12 residues. Germline values: CDR1 SGHDN, CDR2 FVKESK. The V end lost 2 bases, the J end lost 8 bases, and 10 bases lay between the germline ends. CDR3 in DNA: TGTGCCAGCAGCCAATTGGGGCACCAGCAGTACTTC. It translates to CASSQLGHQQYF.

This rearrangement joins TRBV14 to TRBJ2-1; TRBD2 matches 8 bases. The CDR3 contains 16 residues. Germline values: CDR1 SGHDN, CDR2 FVKESK. With 4 bases clipped from V and 5 bases from J, the junction kept 10 bases outside the gene matches. The CDR3 spells CASSLNPREAHNEQFF. The CDR3 DNA reads as TGTGCCAGCAGCCTAAATCCGCGGGAGGCCCACAATGAGCAGTTCTTC. Based on the CDR3 plus reference TRBV14 and TRBJ2-1, the full variable domain is EAGVTQFPSHSVIEKGQTVTLRCDPISGHDNLYWYRRVMGKEIKFLLHFVKESKQDESGMPNNRFLAERTGGTYSTLKVQPAELEDSGVYFCASSLNPREAHNEQFFGPGTRLTVL.

The chain is built from TRBV27 and TRBJ2-1, with 13 bases matching TRBD2. The V gene's germline CDR1 is MNHEY and CDR2 SMNVEV (reference sequence). This CDR3 has 18 amino acids. The J segment lost 12 bases and the V segment lost 4 bases, leaving 18 bases of the junction unmatched. The CDR3: CASSSHRGTSGTTRGQFF. The CDR3 DNA is TGTGCCAGCAGTTCCCACAGAGGGACTAGCGGGACGACGAGGGGGCAGTTCTTC.

This clone has just a few counts. V usage is TRBV6-1 and J usage is TRBJ2-7; D gene unclear. The CDR3 consists of 13 residues. The germline V gene has CDR1 MNHNS and CDR2 SASEGT. V was pared by 3 bases and J by 0 bases, with 6 bases between. The DNA of the CDR3 is TGTGCCAGCAGTGAGGGTGGCTCCTACGAGCAGTACTTC. Amino acid sequence: CASSEGGSYEQYF.

The chain's CDR3 is CASSRQNTEAFF. The CDR3 nucleotides read TGTGCCAGCTCCAGACAGAACACTGAAGCTTTCTTT. The V call is TRBV18, the J call TRBJ1-1; D ambiguous. Trimming removed 6 bases from V and 1 base from J, with 6 bases in between. The CDR3 has 12 residues. Germline assignment: CDR1 KGHSH and CDR2 LQKENI.

The V and J genes are TRBV7-2 and TRBJ2-1; D is possibly TRBD1 (7 bases). CDR1 SGHTA and CDR2 FQGNSA come from the germline V gene. The CDR3 is made up of 14 amino acids. Trimming pared 1 base from V and 8 bases from J, leaving 12 bases between. CDR3 nucleotide sequence: TGTGCCAGCAGCTTAGGTGCAGGGGGGTATGAGCAGTTCTTC. Residues: CASSLGAGGYEQFF. Looking up the rest from reference TRBV7-2 and TRBJ2-1 gives the full variable domain: GAGVSQSPSNKVTEKGKDVELRCDPISGHTALYWYRQSLGQGLEFLIYFQGNSAPDKSGLPSDRFSAERTGGSVSTLTIQRTQQEDSAVYLCASSLGAGGYEQFFGPGTRLTVL.